This T cell receptor beta chain was found in a study of blood T cell repertoires in COVID-19. As for the study in general: Acute-phase and convalescent COVID-19 samples originated in the United States, Italy and Spain. Sources were T cells, B-cell-depleted T cells, or PBMCs; the material itself was cDNA or gDNA.

Trimming left V 5 bases short and J 5 bases short, with 24 bases between. The germline V gene encodes CDR1 MNHEY and CDR2 SMNVEV (reference sequence). The CDR3 extends over 17 amino acids. In the authors' workflow: Reference gene primer amplification gave nucleated cell count estimates. Sequencing used immunoSEQ multiplex PCR; TCRdb keeps in-frame clones, though not all of them. The V and J calls and clone size are taken from that table; D and trimming were inferred from the DNA. The sample holds 110,000 to 150,000 clones, almost 90% seen once. The receptor's source is a woman in her sixties or seventies with acute or convalescent COVID-19. Sequencing was performed on peripheral blood. The chain has TRBV27 and TRBJ1-1; maybe TRBD1 (5 bases). CDR3 nucleotides: TGTGCCAGCAGTCGTACTACCCATGGAGGGAAGGGGACTGAAGCTTTCTTT. It encodes CASSRTTHGGKGTEAFF.